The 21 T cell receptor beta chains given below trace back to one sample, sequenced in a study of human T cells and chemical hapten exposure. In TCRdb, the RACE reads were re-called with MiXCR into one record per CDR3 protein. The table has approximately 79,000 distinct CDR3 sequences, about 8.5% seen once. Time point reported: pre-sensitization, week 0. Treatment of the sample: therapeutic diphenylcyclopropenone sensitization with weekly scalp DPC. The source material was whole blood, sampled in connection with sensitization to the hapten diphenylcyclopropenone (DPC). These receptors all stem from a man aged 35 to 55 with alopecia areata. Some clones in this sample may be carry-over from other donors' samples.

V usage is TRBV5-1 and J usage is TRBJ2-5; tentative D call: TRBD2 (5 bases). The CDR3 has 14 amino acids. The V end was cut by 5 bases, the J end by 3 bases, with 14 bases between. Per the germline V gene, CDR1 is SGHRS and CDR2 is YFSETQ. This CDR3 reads CASRLAREKETQYF. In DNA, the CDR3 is TGCGCCAGCAGGCTAGCCAGAGAGAAAGAGACCCAGTACTTC.

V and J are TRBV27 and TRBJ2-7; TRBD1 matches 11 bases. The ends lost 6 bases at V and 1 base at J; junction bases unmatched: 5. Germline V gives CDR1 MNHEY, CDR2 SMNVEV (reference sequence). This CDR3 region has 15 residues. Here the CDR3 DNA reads TGTGCCAGCAGACTGGGGACAGGGGGTTCCTACGAGCAGTACTTC. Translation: CASRLGTGGSYEQYF.

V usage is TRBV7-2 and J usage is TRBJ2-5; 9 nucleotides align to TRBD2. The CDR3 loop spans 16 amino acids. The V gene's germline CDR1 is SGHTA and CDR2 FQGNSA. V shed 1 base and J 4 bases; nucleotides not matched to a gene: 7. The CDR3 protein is CASSLVTAGGAETQYF. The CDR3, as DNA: TGTGCCAGCAGCTTAGTAACGGCGGGAGGGGCAGAGACCCAGTACTTC. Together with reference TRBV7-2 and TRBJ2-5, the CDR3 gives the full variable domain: GAGVSQSPSNKVTEKGKDVELRCDPISGHTALYWYRQSLGQGLEFLIYFQGNSAPDKSGLPSDRFSAERTGGSVSTLTIQRTQQEDSAVYLCASSLVTAGGAETQYFGPGTRLLVL.

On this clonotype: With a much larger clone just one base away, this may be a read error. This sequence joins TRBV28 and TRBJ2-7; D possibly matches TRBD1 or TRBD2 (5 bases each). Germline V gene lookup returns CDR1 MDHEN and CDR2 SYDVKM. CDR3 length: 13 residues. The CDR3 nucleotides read TGTGACAGCAGTCCACCGGGACCCTACGAGCAGTACGTC. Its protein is CDSSPPGPYEQYV.

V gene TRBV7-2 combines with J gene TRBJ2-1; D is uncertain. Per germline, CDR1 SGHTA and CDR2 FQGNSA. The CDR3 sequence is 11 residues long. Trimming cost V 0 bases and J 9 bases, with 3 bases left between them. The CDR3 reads CASSLAGEQFF. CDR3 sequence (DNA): TGTGCCAGCAGCTTAGCGGGTGAGCAGTTCTTC.

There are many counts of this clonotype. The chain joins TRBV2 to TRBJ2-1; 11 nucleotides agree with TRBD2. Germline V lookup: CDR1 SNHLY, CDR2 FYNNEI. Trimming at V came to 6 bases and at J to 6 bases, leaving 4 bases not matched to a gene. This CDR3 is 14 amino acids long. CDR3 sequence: CASRPGLAANEQFF. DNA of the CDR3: TGTGCCAGCAGACCGGGACTAGCGGCCAATGAGCAGTTCTTC.

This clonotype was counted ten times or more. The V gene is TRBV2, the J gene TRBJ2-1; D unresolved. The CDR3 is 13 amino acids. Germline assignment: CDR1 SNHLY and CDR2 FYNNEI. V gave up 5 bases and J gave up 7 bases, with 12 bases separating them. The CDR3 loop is CASSLYAGNEQFF. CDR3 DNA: TGTGCCAGCAGTCTGTATGCCGGGAATGAGCAGTTCTTC.

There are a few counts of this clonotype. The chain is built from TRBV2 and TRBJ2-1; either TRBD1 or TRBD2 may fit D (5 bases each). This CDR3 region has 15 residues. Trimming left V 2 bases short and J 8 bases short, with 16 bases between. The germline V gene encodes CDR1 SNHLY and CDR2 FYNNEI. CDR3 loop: CASSEWGPSGHEQFF. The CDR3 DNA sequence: TGTGCCAGCAGTGAATGGGGACCCTCGGGGCATGAGCAGTTCTTC.

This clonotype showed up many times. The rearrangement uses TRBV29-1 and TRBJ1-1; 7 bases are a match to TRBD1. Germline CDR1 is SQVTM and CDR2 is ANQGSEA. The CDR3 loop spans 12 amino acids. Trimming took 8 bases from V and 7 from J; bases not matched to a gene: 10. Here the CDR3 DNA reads TGCAGCACAACAGGGGATCCTGTTGAAGCTTTCTTT. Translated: CSTTGDPVEAFF.

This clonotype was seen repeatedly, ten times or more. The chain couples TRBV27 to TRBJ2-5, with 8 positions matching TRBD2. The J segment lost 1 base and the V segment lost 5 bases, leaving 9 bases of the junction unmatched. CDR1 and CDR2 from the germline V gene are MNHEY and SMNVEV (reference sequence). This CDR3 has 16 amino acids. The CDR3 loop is CASSTLSGTSQETQYF. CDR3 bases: TGTGCCAGCAGTACACTTTCCGGGACTAGCCAAGAGACCCAGTACTTC.

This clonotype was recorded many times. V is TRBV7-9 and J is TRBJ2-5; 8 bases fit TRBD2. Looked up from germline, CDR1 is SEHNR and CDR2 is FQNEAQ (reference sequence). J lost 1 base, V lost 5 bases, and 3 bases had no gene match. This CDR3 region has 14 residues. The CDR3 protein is CASSPLAAQETQYF. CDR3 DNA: TGTGCCAGCAGCCCACTAGCGGCCCAAGAGACCCAGTACTTC.

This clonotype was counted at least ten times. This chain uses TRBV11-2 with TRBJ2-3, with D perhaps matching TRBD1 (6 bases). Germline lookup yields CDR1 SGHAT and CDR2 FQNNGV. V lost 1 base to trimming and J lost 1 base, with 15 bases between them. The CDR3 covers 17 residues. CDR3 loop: CASSLALGGAGTDTQYF. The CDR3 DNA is TGTGCCAGCAGCTTAGCCCTAGGGGGAGCAGGCACAGATACGCAGTATTTT.

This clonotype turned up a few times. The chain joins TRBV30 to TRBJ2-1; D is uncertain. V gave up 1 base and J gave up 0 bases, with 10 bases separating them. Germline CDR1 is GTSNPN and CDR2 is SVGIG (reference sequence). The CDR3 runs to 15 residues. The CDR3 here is CAWSGARRSYNEQFF. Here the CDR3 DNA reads TGTGCCTGGAGTGGGGCTAGGCGCTCCTACAATGAGCAGTTCTTC.

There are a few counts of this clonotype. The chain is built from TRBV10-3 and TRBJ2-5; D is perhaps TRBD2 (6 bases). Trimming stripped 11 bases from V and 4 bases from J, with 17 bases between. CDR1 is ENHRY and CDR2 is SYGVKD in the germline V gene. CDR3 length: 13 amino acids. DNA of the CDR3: TGTGCCTCCCTCGGGCGGGATGCAGAGACCCAGTACTTC. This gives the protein CASLGRDAETQYF.

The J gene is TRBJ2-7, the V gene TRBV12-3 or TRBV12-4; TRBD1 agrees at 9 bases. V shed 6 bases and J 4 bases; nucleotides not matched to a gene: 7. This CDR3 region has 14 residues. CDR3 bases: TGTGCCAGCAGCCGGGGACAGGGTCGGTACGAGCAGTACTTC. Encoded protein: CASSRGQGRYEQYF.

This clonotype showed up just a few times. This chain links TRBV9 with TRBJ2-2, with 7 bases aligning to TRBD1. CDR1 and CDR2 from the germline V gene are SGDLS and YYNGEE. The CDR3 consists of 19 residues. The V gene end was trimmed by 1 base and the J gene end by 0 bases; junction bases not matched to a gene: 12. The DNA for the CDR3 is TGTGCCAGCAGCGTAACCCCATCCCGGACAGGATCGAACACCGGGGAGCTGTTTTTT. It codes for CASSVTPSRTGSNTGELFF.

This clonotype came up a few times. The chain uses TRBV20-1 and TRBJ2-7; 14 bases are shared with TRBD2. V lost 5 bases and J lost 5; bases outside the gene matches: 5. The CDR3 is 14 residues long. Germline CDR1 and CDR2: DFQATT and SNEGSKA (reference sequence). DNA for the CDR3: TGCAGTGCTCCTACGGGACTAGCGGGAGACGAGCAGTACTTC. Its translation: CSAPTGLAGDEQYF.

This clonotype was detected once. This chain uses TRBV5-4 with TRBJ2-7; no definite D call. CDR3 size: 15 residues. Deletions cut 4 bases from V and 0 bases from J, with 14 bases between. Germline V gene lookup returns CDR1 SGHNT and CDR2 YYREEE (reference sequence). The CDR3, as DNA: TGTGCCAGCAGCCCGTCAGGTGACGACTCCTACGAGCAGTACGTC. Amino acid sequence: CASSPSGDDSYEQYV.

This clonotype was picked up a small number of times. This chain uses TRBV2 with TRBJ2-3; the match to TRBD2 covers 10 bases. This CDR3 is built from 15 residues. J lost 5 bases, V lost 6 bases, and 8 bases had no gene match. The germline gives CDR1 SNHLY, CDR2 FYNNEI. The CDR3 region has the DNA TGTGCCAGCAGCGCTCGGACTAGCGGCGGAGATACGCAGTATTTT. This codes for CASSARTSGGDTQYF.

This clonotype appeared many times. This chain's CDR3 is CASSPGREYNSPLHF. The CDR3 nucleotides are TGTGCCAGCAGCCCCGGACGGGAGTATAATTCACCCCTCCACTTT. V gene TRBV12-3 or TRBV12-4 combines with J gene TRBJ1-6; D call uncertain. The CDR3 contains 15 residues. The germline V and J ends were trimmed by 6 bases and 4 bases, with 13 bases remaining between them.

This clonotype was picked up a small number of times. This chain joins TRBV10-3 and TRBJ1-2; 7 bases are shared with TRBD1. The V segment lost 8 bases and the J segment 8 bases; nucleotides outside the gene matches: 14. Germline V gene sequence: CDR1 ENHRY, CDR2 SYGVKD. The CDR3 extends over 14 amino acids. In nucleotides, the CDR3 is TGTGCCATCGGGAGGATAGGGGGCAGGGAAGGCTACACCTTC. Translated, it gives CAIGRIGGREGYTF.